This T cell receptor beta chain was sequenced in a study of CD8 T cells in ankylosing spondylitis. Quantitative molecular-barcoded 5'-RACE generated the TCR beta libraries. TCRdb itself ran the 5' RACE reads through MiXCR, one entry per CDR3 protein. The repertoire holds over 700,000 distinct CDR3 sequences, with 19% as singletons. The CDR3 runs 13 residues. CDR1 and CDR2 from the germline V gene are SQVTM and ANQGSEA. V was trimmed by 0 bases and J by 5 bases, leaving 10 bases between them. The sample holds a few counts of this clonotype. The antigen remains undetermined. Broader study findings: A TCR beta motif of 8 or 9 highly homologous variants appeared characteristic of ankylosing spondylitis blood.

Material for sequencing was blood, either unsorted or a sorted T cell fraction (not recorded which). This rearrangement joins TRBV29-1 to TRBJ2-5; D may be TRBD1 (6 bases). This receptor was identified in a male donor with ankylosing spondylitis. CDR3: CSVEEGAGETQYF. Here the CDR3 DNA reads TGCAGCGTTGAAGAGGGGGCCGGGGAGACCCAGTACTTC.